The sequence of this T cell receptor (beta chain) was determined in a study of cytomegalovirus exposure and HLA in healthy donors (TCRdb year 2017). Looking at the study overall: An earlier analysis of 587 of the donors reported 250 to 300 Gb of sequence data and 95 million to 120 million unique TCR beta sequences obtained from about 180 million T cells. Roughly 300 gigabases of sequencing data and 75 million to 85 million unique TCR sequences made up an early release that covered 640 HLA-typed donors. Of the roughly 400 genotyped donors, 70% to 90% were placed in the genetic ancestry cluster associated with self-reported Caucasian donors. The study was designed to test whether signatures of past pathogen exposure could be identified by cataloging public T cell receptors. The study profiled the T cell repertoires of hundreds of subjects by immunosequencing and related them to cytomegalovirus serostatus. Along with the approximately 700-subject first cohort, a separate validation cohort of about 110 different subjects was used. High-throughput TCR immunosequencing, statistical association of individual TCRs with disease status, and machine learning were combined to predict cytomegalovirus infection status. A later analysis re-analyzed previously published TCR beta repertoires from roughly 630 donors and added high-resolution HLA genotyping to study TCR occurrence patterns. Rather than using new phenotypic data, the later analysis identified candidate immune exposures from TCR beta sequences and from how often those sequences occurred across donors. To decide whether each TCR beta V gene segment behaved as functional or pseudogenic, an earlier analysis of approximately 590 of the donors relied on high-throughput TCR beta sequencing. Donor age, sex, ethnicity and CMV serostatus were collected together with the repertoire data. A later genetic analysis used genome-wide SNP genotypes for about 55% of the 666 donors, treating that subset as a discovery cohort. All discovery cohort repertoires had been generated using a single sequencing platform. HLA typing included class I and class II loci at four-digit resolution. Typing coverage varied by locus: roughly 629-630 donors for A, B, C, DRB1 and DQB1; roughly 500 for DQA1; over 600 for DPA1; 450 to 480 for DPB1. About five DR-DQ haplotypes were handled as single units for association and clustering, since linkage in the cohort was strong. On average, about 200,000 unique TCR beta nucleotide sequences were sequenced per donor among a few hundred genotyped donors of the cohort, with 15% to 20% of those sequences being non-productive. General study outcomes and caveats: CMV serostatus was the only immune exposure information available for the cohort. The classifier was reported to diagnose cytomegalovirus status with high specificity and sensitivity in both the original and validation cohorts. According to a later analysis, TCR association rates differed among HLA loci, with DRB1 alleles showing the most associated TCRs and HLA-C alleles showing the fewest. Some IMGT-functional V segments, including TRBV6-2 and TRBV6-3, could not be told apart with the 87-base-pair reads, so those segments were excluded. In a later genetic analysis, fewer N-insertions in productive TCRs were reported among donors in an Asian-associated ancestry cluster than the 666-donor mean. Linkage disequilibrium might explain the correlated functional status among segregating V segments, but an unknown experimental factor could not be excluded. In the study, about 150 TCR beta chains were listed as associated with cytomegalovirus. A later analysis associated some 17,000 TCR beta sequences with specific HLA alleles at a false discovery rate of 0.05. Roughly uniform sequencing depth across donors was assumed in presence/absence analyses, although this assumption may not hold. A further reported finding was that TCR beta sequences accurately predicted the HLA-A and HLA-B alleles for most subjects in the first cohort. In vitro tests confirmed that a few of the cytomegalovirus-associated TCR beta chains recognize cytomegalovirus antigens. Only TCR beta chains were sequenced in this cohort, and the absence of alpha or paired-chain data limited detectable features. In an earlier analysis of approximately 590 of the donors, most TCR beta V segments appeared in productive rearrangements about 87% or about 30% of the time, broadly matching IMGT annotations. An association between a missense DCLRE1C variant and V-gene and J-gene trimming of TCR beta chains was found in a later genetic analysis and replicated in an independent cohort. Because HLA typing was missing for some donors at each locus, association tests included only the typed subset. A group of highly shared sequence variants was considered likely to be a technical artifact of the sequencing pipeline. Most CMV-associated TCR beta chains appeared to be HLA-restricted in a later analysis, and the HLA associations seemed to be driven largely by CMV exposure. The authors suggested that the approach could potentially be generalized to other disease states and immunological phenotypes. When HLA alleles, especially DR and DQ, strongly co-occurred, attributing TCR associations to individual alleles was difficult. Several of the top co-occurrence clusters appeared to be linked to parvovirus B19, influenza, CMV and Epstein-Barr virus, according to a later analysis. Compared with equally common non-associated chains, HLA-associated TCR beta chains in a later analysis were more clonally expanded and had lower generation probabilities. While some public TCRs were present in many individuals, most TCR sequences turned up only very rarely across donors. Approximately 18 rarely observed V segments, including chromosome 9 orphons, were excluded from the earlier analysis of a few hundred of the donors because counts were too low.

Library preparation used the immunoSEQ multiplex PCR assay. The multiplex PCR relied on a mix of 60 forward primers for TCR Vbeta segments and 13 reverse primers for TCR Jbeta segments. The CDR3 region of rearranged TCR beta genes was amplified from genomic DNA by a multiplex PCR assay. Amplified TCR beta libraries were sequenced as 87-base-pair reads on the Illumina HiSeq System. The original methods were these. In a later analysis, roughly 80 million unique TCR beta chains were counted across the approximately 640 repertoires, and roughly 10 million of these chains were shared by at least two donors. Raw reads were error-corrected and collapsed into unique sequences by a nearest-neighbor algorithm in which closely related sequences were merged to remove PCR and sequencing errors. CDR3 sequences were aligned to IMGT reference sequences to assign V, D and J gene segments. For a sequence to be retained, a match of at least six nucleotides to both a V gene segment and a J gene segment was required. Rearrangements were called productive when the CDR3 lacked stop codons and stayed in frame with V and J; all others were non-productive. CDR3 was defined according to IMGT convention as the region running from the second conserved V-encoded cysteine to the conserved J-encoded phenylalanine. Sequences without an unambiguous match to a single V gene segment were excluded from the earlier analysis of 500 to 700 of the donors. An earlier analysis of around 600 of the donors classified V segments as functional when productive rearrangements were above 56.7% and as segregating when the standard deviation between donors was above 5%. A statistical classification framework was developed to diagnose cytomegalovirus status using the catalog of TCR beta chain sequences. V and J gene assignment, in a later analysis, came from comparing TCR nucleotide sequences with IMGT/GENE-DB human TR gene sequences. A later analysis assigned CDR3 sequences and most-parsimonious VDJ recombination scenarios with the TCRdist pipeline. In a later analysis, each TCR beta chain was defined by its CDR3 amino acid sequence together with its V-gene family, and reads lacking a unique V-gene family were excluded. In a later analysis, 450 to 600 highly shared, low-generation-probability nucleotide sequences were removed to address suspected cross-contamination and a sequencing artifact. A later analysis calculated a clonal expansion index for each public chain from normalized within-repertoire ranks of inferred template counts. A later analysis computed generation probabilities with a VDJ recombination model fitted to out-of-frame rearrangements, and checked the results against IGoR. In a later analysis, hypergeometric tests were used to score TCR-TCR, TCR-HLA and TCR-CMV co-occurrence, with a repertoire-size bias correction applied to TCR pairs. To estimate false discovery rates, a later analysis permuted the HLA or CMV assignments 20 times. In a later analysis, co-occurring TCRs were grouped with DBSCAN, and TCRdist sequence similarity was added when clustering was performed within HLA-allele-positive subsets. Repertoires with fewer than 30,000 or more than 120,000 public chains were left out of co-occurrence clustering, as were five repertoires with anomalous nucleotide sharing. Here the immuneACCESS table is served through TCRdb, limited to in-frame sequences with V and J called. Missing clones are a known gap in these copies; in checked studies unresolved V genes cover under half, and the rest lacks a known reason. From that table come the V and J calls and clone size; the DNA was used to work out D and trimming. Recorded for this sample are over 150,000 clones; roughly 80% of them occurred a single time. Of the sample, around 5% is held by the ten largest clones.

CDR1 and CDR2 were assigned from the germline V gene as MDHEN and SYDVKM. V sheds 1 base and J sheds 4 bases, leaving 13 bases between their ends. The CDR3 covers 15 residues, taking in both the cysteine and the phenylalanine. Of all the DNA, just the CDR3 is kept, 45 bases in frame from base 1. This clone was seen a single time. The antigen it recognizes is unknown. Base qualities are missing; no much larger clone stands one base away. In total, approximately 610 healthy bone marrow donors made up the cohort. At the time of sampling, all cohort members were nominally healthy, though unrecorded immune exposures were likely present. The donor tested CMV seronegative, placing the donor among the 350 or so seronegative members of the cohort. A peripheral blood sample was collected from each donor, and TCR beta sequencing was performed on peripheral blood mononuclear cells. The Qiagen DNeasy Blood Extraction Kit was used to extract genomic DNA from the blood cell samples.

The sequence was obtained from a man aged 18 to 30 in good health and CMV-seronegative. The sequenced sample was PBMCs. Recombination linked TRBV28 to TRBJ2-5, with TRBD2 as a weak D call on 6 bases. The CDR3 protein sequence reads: CASSLSGGLGETQYF. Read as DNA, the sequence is TGTGCCAGCAGTTTATCAGGAGGGCTGGGAGAGACCCAGTACTTC.